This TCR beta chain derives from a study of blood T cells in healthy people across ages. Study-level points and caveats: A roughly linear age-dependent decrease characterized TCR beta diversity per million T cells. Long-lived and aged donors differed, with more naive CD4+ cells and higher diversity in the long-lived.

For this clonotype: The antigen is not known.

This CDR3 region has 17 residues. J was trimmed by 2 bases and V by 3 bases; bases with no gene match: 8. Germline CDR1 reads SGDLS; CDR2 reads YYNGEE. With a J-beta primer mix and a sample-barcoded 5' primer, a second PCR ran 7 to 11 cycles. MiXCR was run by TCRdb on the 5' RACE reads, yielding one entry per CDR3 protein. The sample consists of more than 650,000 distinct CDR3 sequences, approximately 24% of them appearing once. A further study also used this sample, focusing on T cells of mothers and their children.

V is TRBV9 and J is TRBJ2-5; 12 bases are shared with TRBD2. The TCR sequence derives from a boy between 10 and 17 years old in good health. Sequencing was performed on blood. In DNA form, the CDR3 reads TGTGCCAGCAGCGCAGCCCGACTAGCGGGGGTGCAAGAGACCCAGTACTTC. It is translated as CASSAARLAGVQETQYF. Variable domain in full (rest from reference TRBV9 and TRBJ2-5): DSGVTQTPKHLITATGQRVTLRCSPRSGDLSVYWYQQSLDQGLQFLIQYYNGEERAKGNILERFSAQQFPDLHSELNLSSLELGDSALYFCASSAARLAGVQETQYFGPGTRLLVL.